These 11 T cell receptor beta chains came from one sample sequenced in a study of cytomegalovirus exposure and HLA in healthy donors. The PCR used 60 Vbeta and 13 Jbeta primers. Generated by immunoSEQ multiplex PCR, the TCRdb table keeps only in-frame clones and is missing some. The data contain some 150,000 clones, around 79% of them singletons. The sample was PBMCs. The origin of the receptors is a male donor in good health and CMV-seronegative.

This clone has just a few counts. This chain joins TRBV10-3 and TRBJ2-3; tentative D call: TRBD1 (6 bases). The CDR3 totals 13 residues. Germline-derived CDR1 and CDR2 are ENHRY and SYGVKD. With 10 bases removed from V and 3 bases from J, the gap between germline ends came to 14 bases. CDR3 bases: TGTGCCACCCAACAGGGCCCGACAGATACGCAGTATTTT. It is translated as CATQQGPTDTQYF.

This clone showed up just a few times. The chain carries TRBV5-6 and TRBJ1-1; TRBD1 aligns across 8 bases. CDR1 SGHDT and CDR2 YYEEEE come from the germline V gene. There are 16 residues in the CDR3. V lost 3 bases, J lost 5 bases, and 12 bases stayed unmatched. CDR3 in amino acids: CASSSLPGQVGTEAFF. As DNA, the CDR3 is TGTGCCAGCAGCTCCTTACCGGGACAGGTCGGGACTGAAGCTTTCTTT.

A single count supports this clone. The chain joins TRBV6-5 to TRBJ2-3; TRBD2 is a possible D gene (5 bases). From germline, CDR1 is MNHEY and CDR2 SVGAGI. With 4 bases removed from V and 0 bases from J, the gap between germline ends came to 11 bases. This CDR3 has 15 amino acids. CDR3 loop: CASSLTGSSTDTQYF. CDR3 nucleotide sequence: TGTGCCAGCAGTTTGACGGGGAGTAGCACAGATACGCAGTATTTT.

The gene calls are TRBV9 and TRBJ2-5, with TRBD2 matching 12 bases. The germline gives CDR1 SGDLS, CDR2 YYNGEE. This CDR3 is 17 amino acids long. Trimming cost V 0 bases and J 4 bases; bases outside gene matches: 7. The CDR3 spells CASSVGASGGASETQYF. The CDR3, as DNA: TGTGCCAGCAGCGTAGGGGCTAGCGGGGGGGCCTCAGAGACCCAGTACTTC.

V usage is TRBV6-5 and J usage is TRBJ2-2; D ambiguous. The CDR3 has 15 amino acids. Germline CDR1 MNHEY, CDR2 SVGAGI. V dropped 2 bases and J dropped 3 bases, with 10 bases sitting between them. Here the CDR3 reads CASSYMTEHTGELFF. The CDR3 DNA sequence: TGTGCCAGCAGTTACATGACGGAGCACACCGGGGAGCTGTTTTTT.

CDR3 nucleotide sequence: TGTGCCAGCAGTTTATCGCAGGCGCTTGCCTACGAGCAGTACTTC. Protein: CASSLSQALAYEQYF. This chain joins TRBV28 and TRBJ2-7; D gene ambiguous. CDR1 is MDHEN, CDR2 SYDVKM, per germline. V lost 1 base and J lost 2, with 12 bases in between. The CDR3 has 15 amino acids.

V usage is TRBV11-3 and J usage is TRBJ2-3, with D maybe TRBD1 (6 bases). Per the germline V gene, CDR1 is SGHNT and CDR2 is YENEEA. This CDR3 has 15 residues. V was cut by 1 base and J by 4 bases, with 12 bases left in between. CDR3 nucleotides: TGTGCCAGCAGCTTAGTCCAGGGGTTCGCAGATACGCAGTATTTT. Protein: CASSLVQGFADTQYF.

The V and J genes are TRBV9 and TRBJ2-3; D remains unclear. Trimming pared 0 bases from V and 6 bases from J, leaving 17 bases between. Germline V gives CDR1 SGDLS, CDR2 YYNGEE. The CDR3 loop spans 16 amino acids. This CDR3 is CASSVEDVASIDTQYF. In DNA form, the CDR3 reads TGTGCCAGCAGCGTAGAGGATGTAGCATCCATTGATACGCAGTATTTT.

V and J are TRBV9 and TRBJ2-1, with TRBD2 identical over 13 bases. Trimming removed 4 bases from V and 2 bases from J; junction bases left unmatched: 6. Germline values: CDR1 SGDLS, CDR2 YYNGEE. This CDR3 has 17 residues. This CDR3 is CASSLRTSGRPYNEQFF. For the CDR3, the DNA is TGTGCCAGCAGCTTACGGACTAGCGGGAGACCCTACAATGAGCAGTTCTTC.

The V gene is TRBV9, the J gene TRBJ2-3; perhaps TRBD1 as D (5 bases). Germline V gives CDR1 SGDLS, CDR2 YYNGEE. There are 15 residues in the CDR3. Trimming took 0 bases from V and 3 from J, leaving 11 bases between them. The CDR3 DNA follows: TGTGCCAGCAGCGTAGCAGGCAGGGTAACAGATACGCAGTATTTT. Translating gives CASSVAGRVTDTQYF.

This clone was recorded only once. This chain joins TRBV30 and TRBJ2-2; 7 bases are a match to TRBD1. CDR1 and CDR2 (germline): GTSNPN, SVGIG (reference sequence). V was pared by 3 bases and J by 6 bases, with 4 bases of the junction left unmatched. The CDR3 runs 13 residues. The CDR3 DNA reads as TGTGCCTGGAGGGGCAGGGGGTCCGGGGAGCTGTTTTTT. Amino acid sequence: CAWRGRGSGELFF.